These 19 T cell receptor beta chains were all obtained from the same sample, sequenced in a study of OX40 agonist ivuxolimab in advanced cancers. Assay: immunoSEQ multiplex PCR; the TCRdb copy retains only in-frame clones and omits some. The sample yields roughly 63,000 clones, roughly 89% seen once. The sequencing here drew on CD4+ or CD8+ T cells sorted from blood, taken in a trial of the OX40 agonist ivuxolimab. These receptor sequences come from an adult with an advanced solid tumor such as melanoma, head and neck, liver or kidney cancer.

The chain carries TRBV11-1 and TRBJ1-5; D ambiguous. CDR3 length equals 15 residues. Trimming took 5 bases from V and 4 from J, leaving 15 bases between them. In germline, CDR1 is SGHAT, CDR2 FQDESV (reference sequence). CDR3 loop: CASSQGGSGNQPQHF. In DNA, the CDR3 is TGTGCCAGCAGCCAAGGCGGGAGTGGAAATCAGCCCCAGCATTTT.

V gene TRBV4-2 combines with J gene TRBJ2-7; no firm D call. CDR3 length: 14 residues. The V end lost 1 base, the J end lost 4 bases, and 11 bases lay between the germline ends. CDR1 and CDR2 from the germline V gene are LGHNA and YNFKEQ. The CDR3 is CASSQGETEYEQYF. Written as DNA, the CDR3 is TGTGCCAGCAGCCAAGGCGAGACGGAATACGAGCAGTACTTC.

In this sample, this clone turned up once. The V call is TRBV21-1, the J call TRBJ2-7; TRBD1, as called in the table, went unchecked against the DNA. TRBV21-1 is a known pseudogene. The CDR3 covers 16 residues. The CDR3 loop reads CASKGIGLPSSYEQYF. The CDR3 coding sequence is TGTGCCAGCAAGGGGATTGGCCTCCCGAGCTCCTACGAGCAGTACTTC.

The chain links TRBV5-1 to TRBJ1-1; the D is unclear. This CDR3 comprises 12 residues. Germline CDR1 SGHRS, CDR2 YFSETQ. The germline V and J ends were trimmed by 0 bases and 1 base, with 1 base remaining between them. The CDR3 reads CASSLANTEAFF. DNA for the CDR3: TGCGCCAGCAGCTTGGCGAACACTGAAGCTTTCTTT.

The rearrangement links TRBV10-1 to TRBJ1-2; no definite D call. Deletions cut 2 bases from V and 4 bases from J, with 8 bases between. Germline-derived CDR1 and CDR2 are WNHNN and SYGVQD (reference sequence). The CDR3 spans 13 residues. The CDR3 sequence: CASSEAGSYGYTF. CDR3 DNA: TGCGCCAGCAGTGAGGCCGGGTCCTATGGCTACACCTTC.

The chain recombines TRBV2 with TRBJ2-3; the D is unclear. CDR3 length: 14 amino acids. The germline V gene has CDR1 SNHLY and CDR2 FYNNEI. Trimming cost V 0 bases and J 5 bases, with 9 bases left between them. The CDR3 bases are TGTGCCAGCAGTGAAGCGGGTACGGGAGATACGCAGTATTTT. It is translated as CASSEAGTGDTQYF.

V is TRBV4-1 and J is TRBJ1-5; TRBD1 is a possible D gene (5 bases). Germline V gene data show CDR1 as MGHRA and CDR2 as YSYEKL. Deletions cut 2 bases from V and 3 bases from J, with 11 bases between. This CDR3 comprises 15 residues. Here the CDR3 reads CASSQIQGNNQPQHF. CDR3 bases: TGCGCCAGCAGCCAAATCCAGGGCAACAATCAGCCCCAGCATTTT.

The chain couples TRBV7-3 to TRBJ2-3, with 7 bases aligning to TRBD2. The CDR3 covers 15 residues. The germline V gene encodes CDR1 SGHTA and CDR2 FQGTGA. V was pared by 5 bases and J by 5 bases, with 10 bases of the junction left unmatched. The CDR3 loop is CASSTRAGDVDTQYF. The CDR3 DNA reads TGTGCCAGCAGCACCCGGGCGGGGGATGTAGATACGCAGTATTTT.

This clone was detected once. The V and J genes are TRBV7-8 and TRBJ1-5; D possibly corresponds to TRBD1 (6 bases). CDR3 length: 17 amino acids. The V end was cut by 2 bases, the J end by 2 bases, with 16 bases between. CDR1 is SGHVS, CDR2 FQNEAQ, per germline. CDR3 in DNA: TGTGCCAGCAGCTTAACCCACAGGGTAGACGGCAATCAGCCCCAGCATTTT. Its translation is CASSLTHRVDGNQPQHF.

On this clone: The sample holds other DNA sequences that translate to the same CDR3. The V call is TRBV19, the J call TRBJ1-1; 7 bases agree with TRBD1. The V and J ends lost 8 bases and 4 bases, in that order; junction bases with no gene match: 4. The CDR3 has 12 residues. Germline assignment: CDR1 LNHDA and CDR2 SQIVND (reference sequence). The CDR3 is CASRTGGTEAFF. The DNA of the CDR3 is TGTGCCAGTCGGACAGGTGGCACTGAAGCTTTCTTT.

The chain couples TRBV7-8 to TRBJ2-1; the match to TRBD2 covers 10 bases. Unmatched junction bases numbered 11, after V lost 2 bases and J lost 1 base. Germline lookup yields CDR1 SGHVS and CDR2 FQNEAQ. The CDR3 length is 19 residues. In DNA form, the CDR3 reads TGTGCCAGCAGCTTAAAGTCTAGCGGGAGCTTCGGTTCCTACAATGAGCAGTTCTTC. Translating it yields CASSLKSSGSFGSYNEQFF.

Worth noting for this clone: A much larger clone sits a single nucleotide away, making a read error possible. This chain connects TRBV25-1 to TRBJ1-3; D is perhaps TRBD1 (5 bases). This CDR3 is built from 14 residues. V gave up 4 bases and J gave up 0 bases, with 7 bases separating them. The germline gives CDR1 MGHDK, CDR2 SYGVNS. CDR3 protein: CASSGQSSGNTIYF. For the CDR3, the DNA is TGTGCCAGCAGTGGACAGAGCTCTGGAAACACCATATATTTT. Looking up the rest from reference TRBV25-1 and TRBJ1-3 gives the full variable domain: EADIYQTPRYLVIGTGKKITLECSQTMGHDKMYWYQQDPGMELHLIHYSYGVNSTEKGDLSSESTVSRIRTEHFPLTLESARPSHTSQYLCASSGQSSGNTIYFGEGSWLTVV.

This clone was found once. The rearrangement links TRBV19 to TRBJ1-5, with D perhaps TRBD1 (5 bases). This CDR3 is built from 14 residues. V gave up 3 bases and J gave up 6 bases, with 12 bases separating them. CDR1 is LNHDA, CDR2 SQIVND, per germline (reference sequence). The CDR3 is CASSIPTAPQPQHF. The CDR3 coding sequence is TGTGCCAGTAGTATCCCGACAGCACCTCAGCCCCAGCATTTT.

This chain joins TRBV4-1 and TRBJ2-3, with TRBD2 matching 8 bases. Looked up from germline, CDR1 is MGHRA and CDR2 is YSYEKL. The V segment lost 1 base and the J segment 1 base; nucleotides outside the gene matches: 4. The CDR3 has 16 amino acids. The CDR3: CASSQVISGGTDTQYF. Written as DNA, the CDR3 is TGCGCCAGCAGCCAAGTGATTAGCGGGGGCACAGATACGCAGTATTTT.

This clone came up a few times. This chain links TRBV30 with TRBJ1-1; D gene uncertain. The CDR3 has 16 residues. V lost 8 bases, J lost 6 bases, and 28 bases lay in between. CDR1 and CDR2 (germline): GTSNPN, SVGIG (reference sequence). CDR3 nucleotide sequence: TGTGCCGCTATCACCCCACAACACCAACCGTCAGCTGAAGCTTTCTTT. Residues: CAAITPQHQPSAEAFF. Full variable domain (missing parts from reference TRBV30 and TRBJ1-1): SQTIHQWPATLVQPVGSPLSLECTVEGTSNPNLYWYRQAAGRGLQLLFYSVGIGQISSEVPQNLSASRPQDRQFILSSKKLLLSDSGFYLCAAITPQHQPSAEAFFGQGTRLTVV.

J is TRBJ2-1 and V is TRBV27; D is unclear. The V gene's germline CDR1 is MNHEY and CDR2 SMNVEV (reference sequence). The CDR3 spans 13 residues. V lost 1 base, J lost 3 bases, and 4 bases lay in between. CDR3 protein: CASSLWGYNEQFF. The CDR3, as DNA: TGTGCCAGCAGTTTATGGGGCTACAATGAGCAGTTCTTC.

This clone was counted once. The rearrangement links TRBV19 to TRBJ1-5, with D possibly being TRBD1 (5 bases). Looked up from germline, CDR1 is LNHDA and CDR2 is SQIVND (reference sequence). The CDR3 length is 14 residues. V lost 1 base, J lost 2 bases, and 6 bases lay in between. CDR3 amino acids: CASSIGRGNQPQHF. The CDR3 DNA follows: TGTGCCAGTAGTATAGGCAGGGGCAATCAGCCCCAGCATTTT.

The rearrangement joins TRBV6-6 to TRBJ2-1, with D possibly being TRBD1 (5 bases). V was cut by 0 bases and J by 0 bases, with 9 bases left in between. The CDR3 spans 16 residues. Germline CDR1 MNHNY, CDR2 SVGAGI (reference sequence). The CDR3 loop is CASSYSRVSSYNEQFF. In DNA, the CDR3 is TGTGCCAGCAGTTACTCCAGGGTTAGCTCCTACAATGAGCAGTTCTTC.

This chain connects TRBV7-9 to TRBJ2-7; unclear D gene. Trimming left V 5 bases short and J 2 bases short, with 16 bases between. This CDR3 comprises 15 residues. CDR1 and CDR2 from the germline V gene are SEHNR and FQNEAQ (reference sequence). DNA for the CDR3: TGTGCCAGCAGCCCTCCCACCAGTAACACCTACGAGCAGTACTTC. It specifies CASSPPTSNTYEQYF.